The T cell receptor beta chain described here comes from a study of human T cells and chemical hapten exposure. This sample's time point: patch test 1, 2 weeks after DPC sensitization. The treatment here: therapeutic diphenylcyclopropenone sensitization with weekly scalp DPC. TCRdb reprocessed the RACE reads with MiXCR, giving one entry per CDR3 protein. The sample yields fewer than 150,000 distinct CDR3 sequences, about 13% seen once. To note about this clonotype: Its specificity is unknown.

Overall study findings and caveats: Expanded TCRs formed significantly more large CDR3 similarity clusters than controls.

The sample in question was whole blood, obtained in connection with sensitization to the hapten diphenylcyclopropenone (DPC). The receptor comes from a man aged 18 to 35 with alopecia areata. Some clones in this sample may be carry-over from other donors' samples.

DNA for the CDR3: TGTGCCAGCAGCACTCGACTAGCGGGGGGCACAGATACGCAGTATTTT. This translates into CASSTRLAGGTDTQYF. V is TRBV21-1 and J is TRBJ2-3; the table's D gene call, TRBD2, was not cross checked with the DNA. TRBV21-1 is annotated as a pseudogene. This CDR3 has 16 amino acids.